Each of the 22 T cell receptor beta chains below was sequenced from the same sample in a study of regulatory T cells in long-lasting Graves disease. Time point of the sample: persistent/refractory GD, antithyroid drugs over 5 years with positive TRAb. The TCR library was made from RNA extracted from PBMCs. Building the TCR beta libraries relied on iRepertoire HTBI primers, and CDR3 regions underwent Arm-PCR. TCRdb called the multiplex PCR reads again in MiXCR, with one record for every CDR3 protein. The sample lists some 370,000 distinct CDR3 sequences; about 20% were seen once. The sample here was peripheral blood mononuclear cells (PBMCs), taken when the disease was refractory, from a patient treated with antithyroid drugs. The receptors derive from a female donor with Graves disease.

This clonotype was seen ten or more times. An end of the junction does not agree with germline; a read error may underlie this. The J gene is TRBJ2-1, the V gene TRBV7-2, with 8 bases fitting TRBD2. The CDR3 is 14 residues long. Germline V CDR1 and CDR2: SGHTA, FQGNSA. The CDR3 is CASSLGAVTSDTVF. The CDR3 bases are TGTGCCAGCAGCTTAGGGGCCGTGACTAGCGATACCGTCTTC.

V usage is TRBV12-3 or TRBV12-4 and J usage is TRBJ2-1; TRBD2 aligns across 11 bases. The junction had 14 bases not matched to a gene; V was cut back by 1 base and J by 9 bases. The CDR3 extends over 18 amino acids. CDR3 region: CASSLGVLAGGPSGEQFF. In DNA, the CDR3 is TGTGCCAGCAGTTTAGGCGTTCTAGCGGGAGGCCCCTCGGGTGAGCAGTTCTTC.

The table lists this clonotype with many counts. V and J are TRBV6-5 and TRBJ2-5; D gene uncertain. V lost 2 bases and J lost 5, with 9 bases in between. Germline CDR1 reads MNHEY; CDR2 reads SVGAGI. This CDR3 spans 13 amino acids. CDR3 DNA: TGTGCCAGCAGTTACGGGTATGGGGAGACCCAGTACTTC. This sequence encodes CASSYGYGETQYF.

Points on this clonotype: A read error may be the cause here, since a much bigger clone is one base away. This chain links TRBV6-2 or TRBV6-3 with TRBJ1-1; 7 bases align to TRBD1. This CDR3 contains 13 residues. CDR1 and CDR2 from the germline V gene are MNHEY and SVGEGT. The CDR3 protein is CASSLGQTTEVFF. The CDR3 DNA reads TGTGCCAGCAGTTTGGGACAGACCACTGAAGTTTTCTTT.

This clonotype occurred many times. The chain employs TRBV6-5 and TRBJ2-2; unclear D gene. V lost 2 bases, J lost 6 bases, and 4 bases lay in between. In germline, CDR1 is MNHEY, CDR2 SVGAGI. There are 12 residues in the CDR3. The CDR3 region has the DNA TGTGCCAGCAGTTACCTGGCCGGGGAGCTGTTTTTT. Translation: CASSYLAGELFF.

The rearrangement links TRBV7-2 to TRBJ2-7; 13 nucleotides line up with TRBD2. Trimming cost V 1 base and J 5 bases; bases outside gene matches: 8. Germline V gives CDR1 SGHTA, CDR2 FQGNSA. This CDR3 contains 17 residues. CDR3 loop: CASSLEGGLAGWNEQYF. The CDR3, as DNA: TGTGCCAGCAGCTTAGAGGGGGGACTAGCGGGATGGAACGAGCAGTACTTC.

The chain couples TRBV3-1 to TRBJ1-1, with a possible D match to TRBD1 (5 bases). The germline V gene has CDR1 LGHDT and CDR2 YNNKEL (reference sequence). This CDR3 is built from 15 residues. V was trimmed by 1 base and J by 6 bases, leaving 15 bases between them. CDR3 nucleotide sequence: TGTGCCAGCAGCCAAGTGTTGGAAGGGGCCCCTGAAGCTTTCTTT. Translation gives CASSQVLEGAPEAFF.

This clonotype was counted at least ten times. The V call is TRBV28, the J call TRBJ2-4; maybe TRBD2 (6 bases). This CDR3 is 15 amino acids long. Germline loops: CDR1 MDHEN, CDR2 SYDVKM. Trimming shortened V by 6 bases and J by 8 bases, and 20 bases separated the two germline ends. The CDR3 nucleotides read TGTGCCAGCAGCCCAAGCCCTTATTGGGGGGACATTCAGTACTTC. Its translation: CASSPSPYWGDIQYF.

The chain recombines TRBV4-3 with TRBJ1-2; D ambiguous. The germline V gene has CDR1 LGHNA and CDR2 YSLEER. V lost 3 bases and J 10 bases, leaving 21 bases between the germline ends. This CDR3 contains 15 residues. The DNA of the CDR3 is TGCGCCAGCAGCCAGTCTATCGCGGTCGTCCTGGACTACACCTTC. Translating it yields CASSQSIAVVLDYTF.

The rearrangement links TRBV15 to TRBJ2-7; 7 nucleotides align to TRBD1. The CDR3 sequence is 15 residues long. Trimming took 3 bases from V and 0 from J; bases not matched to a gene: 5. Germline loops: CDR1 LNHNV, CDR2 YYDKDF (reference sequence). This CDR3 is CATSRGQLASYEQYF. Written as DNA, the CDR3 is TGTGCCACCAGCAGGGGACAGCTAGCCTCCTACGAGCAGTACTTC.

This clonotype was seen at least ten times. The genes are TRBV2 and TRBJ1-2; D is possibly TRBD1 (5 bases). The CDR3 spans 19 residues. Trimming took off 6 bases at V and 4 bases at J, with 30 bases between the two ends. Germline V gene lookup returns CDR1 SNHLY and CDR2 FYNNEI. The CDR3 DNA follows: TGTGCCAGCAGAGGGGACCGGGGGAATACCCCGGGGATGACCTATGGCTACACCTTC. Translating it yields CASRGDRGNTPGMTYGYTF. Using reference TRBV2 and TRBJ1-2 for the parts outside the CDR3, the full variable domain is EPEVTQTPSHQVTQMGQEVILRCVPISNHLYFYWYRQILGQKVEFLVSFYNNEISEKSEIFDDQFSVERPDGSNFTLKIRSTKLEDSAMYFCASRGDRGNTPGMTYGYTFGSGTRLTVV.

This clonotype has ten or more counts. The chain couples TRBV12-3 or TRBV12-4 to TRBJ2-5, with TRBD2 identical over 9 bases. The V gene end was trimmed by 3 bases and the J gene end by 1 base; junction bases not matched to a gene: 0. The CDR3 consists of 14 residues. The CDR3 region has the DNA TGTGCCAGCAGTTTGACTAGCGGCCAAGAGACCCAGTACTTC. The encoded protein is CASSLTSGQETQYF.

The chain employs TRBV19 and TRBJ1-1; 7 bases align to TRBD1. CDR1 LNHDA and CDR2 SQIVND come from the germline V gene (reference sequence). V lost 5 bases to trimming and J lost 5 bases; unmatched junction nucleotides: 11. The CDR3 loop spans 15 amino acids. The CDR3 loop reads CASSEAQGWNTEAFF. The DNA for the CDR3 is TGTGCCAGTAGTGAGGCACAGGGGTGGAATACTGAAGCTTTCTTT.

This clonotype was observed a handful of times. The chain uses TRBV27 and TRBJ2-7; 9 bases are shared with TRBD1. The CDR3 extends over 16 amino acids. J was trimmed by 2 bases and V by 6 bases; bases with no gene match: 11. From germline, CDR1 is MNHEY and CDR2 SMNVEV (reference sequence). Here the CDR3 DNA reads TGTGCCAGCAGCCCCAGGACAGGGGTGCATCCCTACGAGCAGTACTTC. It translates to CASSPRTGVHPYEQYF.

CDR3 nucleotides: TGTGCCAGCAGCTTCGAGGGGCAACAGCGACTTGCCTACGAGCAGTACTTC. It specifies CASSFEGQQRLAYEQYF. The chain recombines TRBV5-4 with TRBJ2-7; D is perhaps TRBD1 or TRBD2 (5 bases each). The germline gives CDR1 SGHNT, CDR2 YYREEE (reference sequence). Trimming shortened V by 2 bases and J by 2 bases, and 20 bases separated the two germline ends. The CDR3 loop spans 17 amino acids.

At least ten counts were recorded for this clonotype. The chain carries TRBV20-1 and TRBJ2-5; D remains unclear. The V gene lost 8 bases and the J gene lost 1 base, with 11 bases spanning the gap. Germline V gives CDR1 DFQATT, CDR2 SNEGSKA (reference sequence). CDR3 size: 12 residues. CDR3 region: CSLTQFQETQYF. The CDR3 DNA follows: TGCAGTTTGACACAGTTCCAAGAGACCCAGTACTTC.

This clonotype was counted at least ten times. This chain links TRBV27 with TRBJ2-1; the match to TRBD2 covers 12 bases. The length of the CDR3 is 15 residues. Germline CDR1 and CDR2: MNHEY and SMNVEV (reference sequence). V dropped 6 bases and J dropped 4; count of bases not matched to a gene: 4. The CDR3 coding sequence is TGTGCCAGCAGCTTGCTAGCGGGAGGGTACAATGAGCAGTTCTTC. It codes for CASSLLAGGYNEQFF.

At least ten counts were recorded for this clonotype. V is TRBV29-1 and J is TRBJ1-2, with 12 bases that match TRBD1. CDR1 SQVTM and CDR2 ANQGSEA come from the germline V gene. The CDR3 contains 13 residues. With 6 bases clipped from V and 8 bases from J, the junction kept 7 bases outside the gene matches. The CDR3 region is CSVGTGGLFGYTF. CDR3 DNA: TGCAGCGTCGGGACAGGGGGCCTCTTCGGCTACACCTTC.

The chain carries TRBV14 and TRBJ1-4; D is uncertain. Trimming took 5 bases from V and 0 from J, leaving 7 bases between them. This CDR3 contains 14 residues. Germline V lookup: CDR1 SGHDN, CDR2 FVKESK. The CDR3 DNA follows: TGTGCCAGCAGCTCCCGGACAACTAATGAAAAACTGTTTTTT. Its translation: CASSSRTTNEKLFF. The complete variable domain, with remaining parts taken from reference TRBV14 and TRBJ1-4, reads EAGVTQFPSHSVIEKGQTVTLRCDPISGHDNLYWYRRVMGKEIKFLLHFVKESKQDESGMPNNRFLAERTGGTYSTLKVQPAELEDSGVYFCASSSRTTNEKLFFGSGTQLSVL.

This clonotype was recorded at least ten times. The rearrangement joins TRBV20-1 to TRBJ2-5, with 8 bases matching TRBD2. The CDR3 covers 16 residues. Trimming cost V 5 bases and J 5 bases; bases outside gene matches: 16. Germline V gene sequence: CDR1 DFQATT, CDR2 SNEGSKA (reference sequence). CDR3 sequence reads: CSAGLSVAGSGETQYF. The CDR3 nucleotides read TGCAGTGCTGGCCTTTCGGTAGCGGGGTCCGGGGAGACCCAGTACTTC.

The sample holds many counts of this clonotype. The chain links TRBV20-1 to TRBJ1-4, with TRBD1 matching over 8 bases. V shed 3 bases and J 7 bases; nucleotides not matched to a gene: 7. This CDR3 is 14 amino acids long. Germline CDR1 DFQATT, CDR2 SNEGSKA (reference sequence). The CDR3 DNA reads TGCAGTGCTAGCGGAGCAGGGGGCAGTGAAAAACTGTTTTTT. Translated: CSASGAGGSEKLFF.

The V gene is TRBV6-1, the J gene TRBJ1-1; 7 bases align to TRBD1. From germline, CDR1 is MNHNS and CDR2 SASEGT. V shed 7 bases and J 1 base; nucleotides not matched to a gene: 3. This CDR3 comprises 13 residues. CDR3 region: CASKGAGNTEAFF. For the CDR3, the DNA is TGTGCCAGCAAGGGGGCTGGGAACACTGAAGCTTTCTTT.